The present T cell receptor (beta chain) was sequenced within a study of CD8+CD57+ T cells in acquired aplastic anemia. At the level of the study: Sorted cells (CD4+ and CD8+) yielded DNA amounts that averaged roughly 3.2 ug.

Germline V gene sequence: CDR1 SQVTM, CDR2 ANQGSEA. CDR3 size: 12 residues. V was pared by 7 bases and J by 5 bases, with 6 bases of the junction left unmatched. Genomic DNA acted as the template from which TCR beta VDJ combination and CDR3 sequence profiling were carried out. A single record per CDR3 protein comes from TCRdb applying MiXCR to the reads. This sample yields about 81,000 distinct CDR3 sequences, of which about half are seen a single time; 65% to 70% belongs to the top ten. Notes on the study in general: Patients had around 28 CD8+ CDR3 sequences in common with controls (the shared set). The study found no significant CD8+ Simpson's diversity difference between patients and controls.

This clonotype was observed many times. What it binds is unknown. The rearrangement uses TRBV29-1 and TRBJ2-5; TRBD2 agrees at 8 bases. This sequence was found in a human donor in good health, serving as a control. Sequencing was done on a sample of sorted CD4+, CD8+, or CD8+CD57+ T cells (not recorded which) from PBMCs. The CDR3 loop reads CSGGAGDETQYF. The CDR3 bases are TGCAGCGGGGGAGCGGGAGATGAGACCCAGTACTTC.